This T cell receptor beta chain was identified in a study of shared clonotypes between healthy human individuals (TCRdb year 2020). Looking at the study overall: Two women and a few men aged 18 to 49 years were included in the cohort. For each donor, CD4 naive and CD4 memory were each run on three plates, CD8 naive on two plates, and CD8 memory on one plate. To estimate repertoire size and how much clonotype sharing occurs between individuals, the study deeply sequenced the blood TCR repertoires of five or six healthy adults. To increase sequencing depth and limit assay-specific biases, TCR repertoire library preparation and sequencing were carried out by different laboratories using diverse techniques. Leukapheresis yielded between about 0.94 and 9.5 billion PBMCs per donor. Paper-wide results and their limitations: Only blood was sampled, and tissue TCR repertoires likely differ from those in blood. Even with the large sequencing depth, rarefaction of the sorted-subset datasets indicated that sequencing was incomplete. Around 5.4% of naive CD4, roughly 3.6% of naive CD8, around 2.3% of memory CD4, and approximately 0.4% of memory CD8 clonotypes were shared across a few donors. The small number of donors limited the genetic and exposure-history diversity represented. Pairwise subsampling indicated that sequencing depth was expected to affect the degree of clonotype sharing among donors. Naive subsets generally had larger estimated clonotype richness than memory subsets did. Clonotypes shared by all four sorted-subset donors showed higher generation probabilities than non-shared clonotypes.

Donors were healthy HIV-negative adults with no recently reported acute infections or vaccinations. Every donor was a Caucasian adult residing in Nashville, Tennessee, USA. CD4+ T cells were enriched by magnetic negative selection, after which naive cells were positively selected on CD45RA and the negative fraction was taken as the memory subset. Blood was obtained by leukapheresis, after which PBMCs were separated by Ficoll-Histopaque density gradient centrifugation and cryopreserved in liquid nitrogen vapor phase. Purity and quantity of every magnetically sorted T cell population were checked by analytical flow cytometry. Each sorted fraction had its genomic DNA isolated and then quantified by UV absorbance on a Nanodrop 2000c. Using the deep immunoSEQ assay, multiplex PCR amplified TCR CDR3 regions from genomic DNA. Genomic DNA extracted from each cell subset was distributed evenly over all wells of several immunoSEQ 96-well plates, and each plate served as one replicate. For sorted subsets, roughly 200 ng of genomic DNA, equivalent to some 30,000 T cell genomes, went into each replicate PCR. Purified libraries were measured with a Qubit 3.0 fluorometer, size-checked on a Bioanalyzer 2100, and measured again with the KAPA Library Quantification kit. A separate single-read 150-cycle Illumina NextSeq 550 flow cell was used to sequence each immunoSEQ 96-well plate. The authors' pipeline ran thus. The immunoSEQ output contained only junctional sequences without quality scores, so filtering could not match that applied to full-length reads. Sequences were annotated with PyIR, a Python wrapper for IgBLAST v1.9, and V/J genes and CDR3 were assigned using IMGT germline references. Reads were filtered out if the reads had weak V/J assignments (E-value above 1e-6), no CDR3, stop codons, out-of-frame junctions, or ambiguous translated residues. A V3J clonotype was defined by an identical inferred V gene, J gene, and CDR3 amino acid sequence. Percentage overlap between repertoires was computed as shared unique clonotypes divided by the size of the smaller repertoire. Repertoire richness was assessed with RTK rarefaction, the Chao1 estimator, and Recon v2.1 estimates of unobserved clonotypes. Generation probabilities were computed with OLGA for all TCRbeta clonotypes obtained by the gDNA method from four donors. TCRdb carries this immuneACCESS record with in-frame sequences only. Its versions omit some clonotypes, under half of them owing to an unresolved V gene in the studies checked, with the rest unexplained. V and J calls and clone size follow that table, whereas D and trimming were derived from the DNA. The sample table contains about 2.4 million clones; only one count was recorded for 80% to 95% of them. The ten most abundant clones make up about 0.38% of the sample.

Points on this clone: This clone's antigen is unknown. Base qualities are not provided; no much larger clone lies one nucleotide away.

CDR3 length: 14 amino acids, cysteine to phenylalanine. Solely the CDR3 DNA is kept, with 42 bases framed from the first base. Unmatched junction bases come to 3, with V trimmed by 5 bases and J by 3 bases. The germline V gene supplies CDR1 MNHNS and CDR2 SASEGT. Input material: naive CD4+ T cells from PBMCs. In light of the paper, this sample's cell subset or site label describes: CD45RA+ positively selected. The receptor's source is a man between 18 and 29 years old in good health. Some clones in this sample may be carry-over from other donors' samples. The chain is made from TRBV6-1 and TRBJ1-4, and 7 bases in between align with TRBD1. The DNA reads as follows: TGTGCCAGCAGTACCGGGACAGCTAATGAAAAACTGTTTTTT. It translates to CASSTGTANEKLFF.